A single sample gave rise to the 26 T cell receptor beta chains below, sequenced in a study of T-cell memory formation after mild COVID-19. Via MiXCR, TCRdb re-called the 5' RACE reads, giving one row per CDR3 protein. Of hundreds of thousands of distinct CDR3 sequences in the sample, roughly 20% are singletons; the top ten hold around 9.2%. The sequencing sample was made of PBMCs or a T cell subset sorted from them (not recorded which). The source of these receptors is an adult woman who had mild COVID-19 (a few samples of this study predate the infection). Cell type and time point are not known.

DNA for the CDR3: TGTGCCAGCAGCTTAGCCTTCAATTCGGTTTACGAGCAGTACTTC. Its protein product is CASSLAFNSVYEQYF. V gene TRBV7-8 combines with J gene TRBJ2-7; unclear D gene. Trimming cost V 0 bases and J 4 bases, with 13 bases left between them. This CDR3 is 15 amino acids long. Germline V gives CDR1 SGHVS, CDR2 FQNEAQ.

This chain uses TRBV20-1 with TRBJ2-3; weak D call: TRBD2 (6 bases). Trimming pared 5 bases from V and 5 bases from J, leaving 14 bases between. This CDR3 spans 13 amino acids. CDR1 DFQATT and CDR2 SNEGSKA come from the germline V gene (reference sequence). The CDR3 coding sequence is TGCAGTGCTGGAGCGGGCGCAGGAGATACGCAGTATTTT. Translation: CSAGAGAGDTQYF.

This clonotype was detected a few times. DNA for the CDR3: TGCGCCAGCAGCCAAGATCCAGGTCCAGGCGAGCAGTTCTTC. This translates into CASSQDPGPGEQFF. The genes are TRBV4-3 and TRBJ2-1; D gene ambiguous. CDR1 is LGHNA and CDR2 is YSLEER in the germline V gene. The V and J ends lost 0 bases and 10 bases respectively, with 13 bases between them. This CDR3 has 14 amino acids.

This clonotype showed up just a few times. The chain employs TRBV7-9 and TRBJ2-7, with TRBD2 matching 14 bases. The germline V gene has CDR1 SEHNR and CDR2 FQNEAQ (reference sequence). V was pared by 5 bases and J by 4 bases, with 13 bases of the junction left unmatched. This CDR3 has 18 amino acids. The CDR3 is CASSPYGTSGRLLYEQYF. DNA of the CDR3: TGTGCCAGCAGCCCATACGGGACTAGCGGGAGACTCCTATACGAGCAGTACTTC. The whole variable domain, filled in from reference TRBV7-9 and TRBJ2-7, reads DTGVSQNPRHKITKRGQNVTFRCDPISEHNRLYWYRQTLGQGPEFLTYFQNEAQLEKSRLLSDRFSAERPKGSFSTLEIQRTEQGDSAMYLCASSPYGTSGRLLYEQYFGPGTRLTVT.

In this sample, this clonotype turned up many times. The chain combines TRBV3-1 with TRBJ2-1; weak D call: TRBD2 (6 bases). This CDR3 region has 16 residues. Trimming pared 0 bases from V and 0 bases from J, leaving 9 bases between. Looked up from germline, CDR1 is LGHDT and CDR2 is YNNKEL (reference sequence). The CDR3 sequence is CASSQDPGGSYNEQFF. The CDR3 nucleotides are TGTGCCAGCAGCCAAGACCCCGGGGGCTCCTACAATGAGCAGTTCTTC.

The V and J genes are TRBV21-1 and TRBJ2-5; no DNA check was done on the table's D call, TRBD1. TRBV21-1 is designated a pseudogene. The CDR3 consists of 15 residues. The chain's CDR3 is CASRPKGGSQETQYF. DNA for the CDR3: TGTGCCAGCCGCCCTAAGGGGGGGAGCCAAGAGACCCAGTACTTC.

Only a few counts were recorded for this clonotype. The chain couples TRBV20-1 to TRBJ2-1; D is ambiguous. The CDR3 runs to 13 residues. The germline V gene encodes CDR1 DFQATT and CDR2 SNEGSKA (reference sequence). The V and J ends lost 4 bases and 3 bases respectively, with 10 bases between them. The chain's CDR3 is CSAKPHVYNEQFF. DNA for the CDR3: TGCAGTGCTAAACCACACGTCTACAATGAGCAGTTCTTC.

The chain links TRBV20-1 to TRBJ1-1, with 7 positions matching TRBD1. Unmatched junction bases numbered 5, after V lost 5 bases and J lost 2 bases. The CDR3 has 13 residues. From germline, CDR1 is DFQATT and CDR2 SNEGSKA (reference sequence). The CDR3 protein is CSAVRDRNTEAFF. CDR3 DNA sequence: TGCAGTGCTGTCCGGGACAGAAACACTGAAGCTTTCTTT.

V gene TRBV10-3 combines with J gene TRBJ2-7; TRBD1 aligns across 12 bases. Germline CDR1 ENHRY, CDR2 SYGVKD. Trimming removed 11 bases from V and 1 base from J; junction bases left unmatched: 9. The CDR3 spans 15 residues. The CDR3 nucleotides are TGTGCCTCCGGGACAGGGGGCGGAGGATCCTACGAGCAGTACTTC. Its protein product is CASGTGGGGSYEQYF.

A note on this clonotype: The junction departs from the called germline gene at one end, perhaps through a read error. The chain employs TRBV7-7 and TRBJ2-2; D is unclear. CDR1 and CDR2 (germline): SSHAT, FNYEAQ (reference sequence). This CDR3 is 17 amino acids long. The CDR3 protein is CASSPVAPASRAGELFF. DNA of the CDR3: TGTGCTAGCAGCCCAGTGGCACCCGCATCCCGGGCCGGGGAGCTGTTTTTT.

This clonotype appeared a few times. The V call is TRBV20-1, the J call TRBJ1-2; TRBD1 agrees at 11 bases. J was trimmed by 9 bases and V by 5 bases; bases with no gene match: 5. This CDR3 is 12 amino acids long. The germline CDR1 and CDR2 sequences are DFQATT and SNEGSKA (reference sequence). The CDR3 spells CSAPGTGGCYTF. The CDR3 DNA is TGCAGTGCTCCCGGGACAGGGGGGTGCTACACCTTC.

This chain links TRBV2 with TRBJ2-6, with D unresolved. V was trimmed by 6 bases and J by 0 bases, leaving 9 bases between them. The germline gives CDR1 SNHLY, CDR2 FYNNEI. The CDR3 length is 15 residues. The CDR3 protein is CASRFVVSGANVLTF. CDR3 nucleotide sequence: TGTGCCAGCAGGTTCGTTGTCTCTGGGGCCAACGTCCTGACTTTC.

V usage is TRBV21-1 and J usage is TRBJ1-2. TRBV21-1 is recorded as a pseudogene. The CDR3 has 14 residues. For the CDR3, the DNA is TGTGCCAGCAGCAAAGGGCAGCAGAACTATGGCTACACCTTC. Its protein is CASSKGQQNYGYTF.

This clonotype appeared a few times. The rearrangement uses TRBV5-4 and TRBJ2-7; tentative D call: TRBD1 (5 bases). The V and J ends lost 6 bases and 4 bases respectively, with 11 bases between them. The CDR3 consists of 12 residues. The germline gives CDR1 SGHNT, CDR2 YYREEE (reference sequence). The CDR3 here is CASTDRQYEQYF. CDR3 nucleotides: TGTGCCAGCACCGATAGACAGTACGAGCAGTACTTC.

This clonotype was observed a handful of times. This rearrangement joins TRBV7-9 to TRBJ2-1; tentative D call: TRBD2 (5 bases). Trimming removed 5 bases at V and 2 bases at J, with 13 bases between. Per the germline V gene, CDR1 is SEHNR and CDR2 is FQNEAQ (reference sequence). The CDR3 extends over 15 amino acids. In DNA, the CDR3 is TGTGCCAGCAGCCCCGTCAATAGCGCCTACAATGAGCAGTTCTTC. It specifies CASSPVNSAYNEQFF.

This clonotype appeared a few times. The rearrangement joins TRBV4-1 to TRBJ2-3; D remains unclear. CDR1 is MGHRA, CDR2 YSYEKL, per germline. V was cut by 4 bases and J by 5 bases, with 7 bases left in between. There are 12 residues in the CDR3. The CDR3 sequence: CASSPHGDTQYF. CDR3 DNA sequence: TGCGCCAGCAGCCCTCACGGAGATACGCAGTATTTT.

V and J are TRBV4-2 and TRBJ2-7, with D perhaps TRBD2 (7 bases). This CDR3 is 12 amino acids long. V was clipped by 0 bases and J by 12 bases, with 12 bases between them. Germline V gene lookup returns CDR1 LGHNA and CDR2 YNFKEQ. This chain's CDR3 is CASSQDWRGPYF. CDR3 nucleotides: TGTGCCAGCAGCCAAGATTGGCGGGGGCCGTACTTC.

This clonotype was seen only a few times. The chain is built from TRBV29-1 and TRBJ2-4; D not resolved. CDR1 is SQVTM, CDR2 ANQGSEA, per germline. Trimming stripped 7 bases from V and 2 bases from J, with 9 bases between. This CDR3 is built from 12 residues. CDR3 nucleotide sequence: TGCAGCGCCCAGCTATCCAAAAACATTCAGTACTTC. It translates to CSAQLSKNIQYF.

This clonotype was seen repeatedly, ten times or more. This rearrangement joins TRBV7-6 to TRBJ2-7, with TRBD2 matching 12 bases. This CDR3 region has 17 residues. V trimming: 1 base; J trimming: 4 bases; junction bases outside the gene matches: 8. CDR1 and CDR2 from the germline V gene are SGHVS and FNYEAQ. CDR3 loop: CASSLVASGGERYEQYF. The CDR3 DNA reads TGTGCCAGCAGCTTAGTGGCTAGCGGGGGGGAACGGTACGAGCAGTACTTC.

This chain connects TRBV7-2 to TRBJ2-2; D is uncertain. The CDR3 has 16 residues. Germline V gives CDR1 SGHTA, CDR2 FQGNSA. With 5 bases removed from V and 7 bases from J, the gap between germline ends came to 20 bases. The CDR3 bases are TGTGCCAGCAGCCCCCCAGCGATAAGGGTACTCGGGGAGCTGTTTTTT. Residues: CASSPPAIRVLGELFF. The full variable domain, rest sourced from reference TRBV7-2 and TRBJ2-2, is GAGVSQSPSNKVTEKGKDVELRCDPISGHTALYWYRQSLGQGLEFLIYFQGNSAPDKSGLPSDRFSAERTGGSVSTLTIQRTQQEDSAVYLCASSPPAIRVLGELFFGEGSRLTVL.

CDR3 DNA: TGCAGTGCTAGAGCAAGCCTCTCTGGAAACACCATATATTTT. Amino acid sequence: CSARASLSGNTIYF. This rearrangement joins TRBV20-1 to TRBJ1-3; D is uncertain. V dropped 1 base and J dropped 0 bases, with 7 bases sitting between them. The CDR3 length is 14 residues. Germline assignment: CDR1 DFQATT and CDR2 SNEGSKA (reference sequence).

The J gene is TRBJ1-6, the V gene TRBV24-1; TRBD1 is a possible D gene (5 bases). Germline-derived CDR1 and CDR2 are KGHDR and SFDVKD. V was clipped by 4 bases and J by 7 bases, with 10 bases between them. The CDR3 spans 14 residues. CDR3 bases: TGTGCCACCAGTGACCGGGGACGGAATTCACCCCTCCACTTT. The encoded protein is CATSDRGRNSPLHF.

The chain recombines TRBV6-6 with TRBJ2-7; TRBD1 aligns across 10 bases. CDR1 and CDR2 from the germline V gene are MNHNY and SVGAGI (reference sequence). The length of the CDR3 is 14 residues. Trimming removed 11 bases from V and 2 bases from J; junction bases left unmatched: 9. CDR3 nucleotide sequence: TGTGCCGCAGCTTCGGGACAGGGGACCTACGAGCAGTACTTC. Translating it yields CAAASGQGTYEQYF.

This clonotype has just a few counts. The chain links TRBV9 to TRBJ2-2, with D perhaps TRBD2 (5 bases). The CDR3 has 14 amino acids. Trimming stripped 4 bases from V and 6 bases from J, with 13 bases between. The germline V gene has CDR1 SGDLS and CDR2 YYNGEE. CDR3 protein: CASSMDSFPGELFF. The CDR3 nucleotides are TGTGCCAGCAGCATGGACTCGTTCCCCGGGGAGCTGTTTTTT. Full variable domain (outside the CDR3, taken from reference TRBV9 and TRBJ2-2): DSGVTQTPKHLITATGQRVTLRCSPRSGDLSVYWYQQSLDQGLQFLIQYYNGEERAKGNILERFSAQQFPDLHSELNLSSLELGDSALYFCASSMDSFPGELFFGEGSRLTVL.

V and J are TRBV5-5 and TRBJ1-5; D ambiguous. CDR1 is SGHKS and CDR2 is YYEKEE in the germline V gene (reference sequence). This CDR3 contains 14 residues. The germline V and J ends were trimmed by 2 bases and 2 bases, with 8 bases remaining between them. CDR3 sequence reads: CASSLGGRNQPQHF. CDR3 nucleotide sequence: TGTGCCAGCAGCTTAGGAGGGCGCAATCAGCCCCAGCATTTT.

This clonotype was seen at least ten times. This chain uses TRBV4-2 with TRBJ1-3; D may be TRBD1 (5 bases). Germline V gives CDR1 LGHNA, CDR2 YNFKEQ. The ends were cut back, 2 bases at V and 4 bases at J, with 18 bases in the middle. The CDR3 is made up of 17 amino acids. In nucleotides, the CDR3 is TGTGCCAGCAGCCAAATGTCGGGAGGGGCGCGGGGAAACACCATATATTTT. This encodes CASSQMSGGARGNTIYF.